This T cell receptor (beta chain) originates from a study of blood T cell repertoires in COVID-19. Method: immunoSEQ multiplex PCR; TCRdb's copy keeps in-frame clones and lacks some. The top ten clones hold roughly 6% of a sample with some 190,000 clones, 88% of them seen once. The CDR3 is made up of 16 amino acids. The junction had 10 bases not matched to a gene; V was cut back by 8 bases and J by 1 base. Germline CDR1 and CDR2: LNHDA and SQIVND (reference sequence). This TCR was sampled from a woman aged 40 to 50 who had recovered from COVID-19. Sequencing was done on a sample of peripheral blood. This rearrangement joins TRBV19 to TRBJ1-5, with TRBD1 matching over 8 bases. The CDR3 here is CASCSLTGVSNQPQHF. In DNA, the CDR3 is TGTGCCAGTTGCTCACTGACAGGGGTGAGCAATCAGCCCCAGCATTTT.